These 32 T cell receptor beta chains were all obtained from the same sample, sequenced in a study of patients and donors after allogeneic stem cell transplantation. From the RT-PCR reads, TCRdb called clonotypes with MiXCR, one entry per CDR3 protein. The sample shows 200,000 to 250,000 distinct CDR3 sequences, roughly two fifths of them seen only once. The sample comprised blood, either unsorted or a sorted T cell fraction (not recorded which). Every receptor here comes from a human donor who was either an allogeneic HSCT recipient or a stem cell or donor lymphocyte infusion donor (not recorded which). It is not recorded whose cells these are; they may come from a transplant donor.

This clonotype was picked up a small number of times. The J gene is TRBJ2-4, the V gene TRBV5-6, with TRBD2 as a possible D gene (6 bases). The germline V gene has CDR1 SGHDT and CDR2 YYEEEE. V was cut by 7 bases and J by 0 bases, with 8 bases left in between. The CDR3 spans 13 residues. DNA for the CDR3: TGTGCCAGCCGCGGGGTAGCCAAAAACATTCAGTACTTC. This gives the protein CASRGVAKNIQYF.

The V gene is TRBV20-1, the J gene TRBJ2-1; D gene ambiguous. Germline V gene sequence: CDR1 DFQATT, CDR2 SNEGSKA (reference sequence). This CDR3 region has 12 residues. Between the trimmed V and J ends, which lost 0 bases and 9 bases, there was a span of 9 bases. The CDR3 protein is CSARDQPGEQFF. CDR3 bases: TGCAGTGCTAGAGATCAACCCGGTGAGCAGTTCTTC.

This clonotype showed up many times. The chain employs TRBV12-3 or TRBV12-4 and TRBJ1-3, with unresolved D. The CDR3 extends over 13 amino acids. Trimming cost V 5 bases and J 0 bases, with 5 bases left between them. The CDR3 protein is CASSQNSGNTIYF. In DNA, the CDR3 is TGTGCCAGCAGTCAGAACTCTGGAAACACCATATATTTT.

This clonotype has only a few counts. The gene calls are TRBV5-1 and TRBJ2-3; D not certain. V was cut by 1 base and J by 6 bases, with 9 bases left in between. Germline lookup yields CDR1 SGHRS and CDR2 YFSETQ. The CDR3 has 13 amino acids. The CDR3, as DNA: TGCGCCAGCAGCTTGACAGTTAGGGATACGCAGTATTTT. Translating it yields CASSLTVRDTQYF.

CDR3 in DNA: TGTGCCAGCTCAGCCTCCGGGACGGAGTATGGCTACACCTTC. Its translation: CASSASGTEYGYTF. The chain recombines TRBV18 with TRBJ1-2; D perhaps matches TRBD1 (5 bases). V was clipped by 5 bases and J by 5 bases, with 15 bases between them. This CDR3 contains 14 residues. CDR1 is KGHSH and CDR2 is LQKENI in the germline V gene.

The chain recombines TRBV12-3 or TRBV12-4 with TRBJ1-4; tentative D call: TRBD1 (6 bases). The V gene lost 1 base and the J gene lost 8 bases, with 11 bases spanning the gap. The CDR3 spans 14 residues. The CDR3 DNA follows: TGTGCCAGCAGTTTAGGAGGGGGGCACGAAAAACTGTTTTTT. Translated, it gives CASSLGGGHEKLFF.

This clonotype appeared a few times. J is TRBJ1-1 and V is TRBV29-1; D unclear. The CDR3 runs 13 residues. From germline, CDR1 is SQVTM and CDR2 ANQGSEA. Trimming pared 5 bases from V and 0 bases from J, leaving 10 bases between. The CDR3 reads CSVTTDVNTEAFF. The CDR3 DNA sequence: TGCAGCGTTACTACGGACGTGAACACTGAAGCTTTCTTT.

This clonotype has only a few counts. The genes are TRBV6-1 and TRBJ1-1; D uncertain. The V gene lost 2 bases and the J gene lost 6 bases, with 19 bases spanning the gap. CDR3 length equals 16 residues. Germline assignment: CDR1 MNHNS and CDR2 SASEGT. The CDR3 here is CASSERSWTGNSEAFF. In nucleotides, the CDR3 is TGTGCCAGCAGTGAAAGAAGCTGGACGGGTAATTCTGAAGCTTTCTTT.

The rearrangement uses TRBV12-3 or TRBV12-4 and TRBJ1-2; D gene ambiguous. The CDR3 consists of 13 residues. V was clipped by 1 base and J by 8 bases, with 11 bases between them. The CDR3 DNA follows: TGTGCCAGCAGTTTAGTAGAGGGTGACGGCTACACCTTC. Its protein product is CASSLVEGDGYTF.

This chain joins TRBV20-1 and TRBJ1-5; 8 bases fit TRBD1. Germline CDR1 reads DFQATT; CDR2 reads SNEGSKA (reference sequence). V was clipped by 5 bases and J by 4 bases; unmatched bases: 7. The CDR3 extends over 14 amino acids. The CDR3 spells CSASYRGLNQPQHF. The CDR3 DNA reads TGCAGTGCTTCGTACAGGGGGTTGAATCAGCCCCAGCATTTT.

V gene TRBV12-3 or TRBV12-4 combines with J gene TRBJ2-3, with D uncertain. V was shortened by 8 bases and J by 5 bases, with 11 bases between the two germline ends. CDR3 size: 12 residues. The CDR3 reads CASANSRDTQYF. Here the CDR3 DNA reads TGTGCCAGCGCAAATAGCCGAGATACGCAGTATTTT.

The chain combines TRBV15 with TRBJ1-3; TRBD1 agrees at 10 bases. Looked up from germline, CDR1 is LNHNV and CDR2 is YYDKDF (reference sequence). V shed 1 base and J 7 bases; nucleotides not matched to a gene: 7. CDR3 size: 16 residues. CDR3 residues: CATSRGPDRGQNTIYF. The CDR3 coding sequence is TGTGCCACCAGCAGAGGGCCCGACAGGGGGCAGAACACCATATATTTT.

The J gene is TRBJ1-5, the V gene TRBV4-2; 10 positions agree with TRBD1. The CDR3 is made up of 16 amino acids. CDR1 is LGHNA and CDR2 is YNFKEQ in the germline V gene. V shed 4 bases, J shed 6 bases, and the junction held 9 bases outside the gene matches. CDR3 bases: TGTGCCAGCAGCCGAACCTACGGACAGGGGGTTCAGCCCCAGCATTTT. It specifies CASSRTYGQGVQPQHF.

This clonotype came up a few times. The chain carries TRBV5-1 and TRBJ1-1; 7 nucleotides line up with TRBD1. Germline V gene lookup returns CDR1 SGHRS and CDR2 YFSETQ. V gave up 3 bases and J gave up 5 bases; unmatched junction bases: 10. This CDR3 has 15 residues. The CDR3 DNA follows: TGCGCCAGCAGCTCAATGACAGGGCGAGGGACTGAAGCTTTCTTT. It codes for CASSSMTGRGTEAFF.

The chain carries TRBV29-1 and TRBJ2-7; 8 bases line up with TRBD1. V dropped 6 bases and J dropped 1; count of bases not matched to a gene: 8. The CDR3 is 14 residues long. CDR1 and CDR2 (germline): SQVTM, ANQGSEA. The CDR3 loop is CSVEDRARSYEQYF. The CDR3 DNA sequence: TGCAGCGTGGAGGACAGGGCCCGTTCCTACGAGCAGTACTTC.

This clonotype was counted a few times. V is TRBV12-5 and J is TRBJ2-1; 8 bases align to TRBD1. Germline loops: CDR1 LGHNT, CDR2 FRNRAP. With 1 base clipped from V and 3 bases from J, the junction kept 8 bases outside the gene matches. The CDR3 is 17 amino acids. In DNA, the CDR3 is TGTGCTAGTGGTTTGGAGATCAGACAGGGGTACTACAATGAGCAGTTCTTC. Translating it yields CASGLEIRQGYYNEQFF.

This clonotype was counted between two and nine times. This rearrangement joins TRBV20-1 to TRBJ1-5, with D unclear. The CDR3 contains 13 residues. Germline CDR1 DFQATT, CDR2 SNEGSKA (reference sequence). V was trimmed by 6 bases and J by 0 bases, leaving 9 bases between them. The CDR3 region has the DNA TGCAGTGCCCATGACCTTAGCAATCAGCCCCAGCATTTT. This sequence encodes CSAHDLSNQPQHF.

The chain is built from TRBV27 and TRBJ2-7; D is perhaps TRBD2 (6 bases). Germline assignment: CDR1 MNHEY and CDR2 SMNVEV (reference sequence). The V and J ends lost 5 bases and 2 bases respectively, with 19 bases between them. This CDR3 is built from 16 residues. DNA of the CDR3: TGTGCCAGCAGTCCATCTCTGGCGGGGAAGGCCTACGAGCAGTACTTC. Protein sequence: CASSPSLAGKAYEQYF.

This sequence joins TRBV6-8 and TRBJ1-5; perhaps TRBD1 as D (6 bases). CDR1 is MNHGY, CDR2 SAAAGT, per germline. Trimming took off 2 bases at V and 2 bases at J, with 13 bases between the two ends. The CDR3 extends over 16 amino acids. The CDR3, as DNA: TGTGCCAGCAGTTACGGTGAGGGGGGAGGCAATCAGCCCCAGCATTTT. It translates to CASSYGEGGGNQPQHF.

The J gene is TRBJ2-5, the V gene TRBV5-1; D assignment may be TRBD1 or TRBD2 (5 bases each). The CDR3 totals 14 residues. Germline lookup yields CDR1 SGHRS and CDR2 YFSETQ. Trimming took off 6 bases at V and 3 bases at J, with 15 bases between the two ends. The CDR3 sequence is CASNPGTGKETQYF. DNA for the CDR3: TGCGCCAGCAACCCCGGGACGGGAAAAGAGACCCAGTACTTC.

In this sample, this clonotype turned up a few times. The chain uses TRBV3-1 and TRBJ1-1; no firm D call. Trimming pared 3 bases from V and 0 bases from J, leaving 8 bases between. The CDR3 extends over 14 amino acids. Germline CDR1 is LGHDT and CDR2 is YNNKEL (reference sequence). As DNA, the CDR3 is TGTGCCAGCAGCCAGGGTCCAGTGAACACTGAAGCTTTCTTT. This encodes CASSQGPVNTEAFF.

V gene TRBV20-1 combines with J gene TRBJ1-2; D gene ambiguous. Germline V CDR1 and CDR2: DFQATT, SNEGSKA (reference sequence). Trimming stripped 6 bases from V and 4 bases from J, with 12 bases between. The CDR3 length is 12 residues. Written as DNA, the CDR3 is TGCAGTGCCAAACACCGGACCTATGGCTACACCTTC. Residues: CSAKHRTYGYTF.

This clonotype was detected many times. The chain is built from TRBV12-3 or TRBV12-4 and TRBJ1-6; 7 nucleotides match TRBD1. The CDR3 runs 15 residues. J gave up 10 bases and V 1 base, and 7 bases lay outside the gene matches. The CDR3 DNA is TGTGCCAGCAGTTTAGTAGGGACAGCGGAATCACCCCTCCACTTT. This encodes CASSLVGTAESPLHF.

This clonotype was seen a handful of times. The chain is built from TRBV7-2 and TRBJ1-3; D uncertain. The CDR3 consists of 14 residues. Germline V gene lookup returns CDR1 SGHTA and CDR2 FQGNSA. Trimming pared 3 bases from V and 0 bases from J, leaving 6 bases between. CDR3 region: CASSFAGSGNTIYF. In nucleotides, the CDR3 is TGTGCCAGCAGCTTCGCCGGCTCTGGAAACACCATATATTTT. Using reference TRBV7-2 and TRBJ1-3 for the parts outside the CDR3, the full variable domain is GAGVSQSPSNKVTEKGKDVELRCDPISGHTALYWYRQSLGQGLEFLIYFQGNSAPDKSGLPSDRFSAERTGGSVSTLTIQRTQQEDSAVYLCASSFAGSGNTIYFGEGSWLTVV.

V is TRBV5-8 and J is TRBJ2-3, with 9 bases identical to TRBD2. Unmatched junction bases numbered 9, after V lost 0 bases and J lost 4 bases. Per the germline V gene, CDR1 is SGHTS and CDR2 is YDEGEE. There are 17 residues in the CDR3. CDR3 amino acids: CASSLGRLAGSSDTQYF. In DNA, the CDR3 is TGTGCCAGCAGCTTGGGTCGGCTAGCGGGGAGCTCAGATACGCAGTATTTT.

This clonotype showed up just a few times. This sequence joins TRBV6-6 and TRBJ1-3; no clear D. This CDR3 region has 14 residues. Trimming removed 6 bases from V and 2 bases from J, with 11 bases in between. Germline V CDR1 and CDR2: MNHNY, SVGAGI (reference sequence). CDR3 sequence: CASRVRAAGNTIYF. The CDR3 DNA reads TGTGCCAGCAGGGTCAGAGCTGCTGGAAACACCATATATTTT.

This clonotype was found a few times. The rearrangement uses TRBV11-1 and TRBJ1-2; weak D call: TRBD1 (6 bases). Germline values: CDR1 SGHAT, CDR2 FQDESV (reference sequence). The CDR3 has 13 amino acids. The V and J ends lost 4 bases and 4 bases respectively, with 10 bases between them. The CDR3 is CASSSGDTYGYTF. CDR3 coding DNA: TGTGCCAGCAGCTCGGGGGACACCTATGGCTACACCTTC.

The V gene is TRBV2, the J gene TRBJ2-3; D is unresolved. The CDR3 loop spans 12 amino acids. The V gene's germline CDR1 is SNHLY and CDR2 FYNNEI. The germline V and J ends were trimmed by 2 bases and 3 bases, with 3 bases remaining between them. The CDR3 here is CASSELTDTQYF. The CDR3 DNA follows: TGTGCCAGCAGTGAACTGACAGATACGCAGTATTTT.

The CDR3 nucleotides read TGCAGTGCGCTTGACAGGGAGAAATACTCTGTCTACGAGCAGTACTTC. This sequence encodes CSALDREKYSVYEQYF. The chain links TRBV20-1 to TRBJ2-7; 7 nucleotides line up with TRBD1. V lost 6 bases to trimming and J lost 3 bases; unmatched junction nucleotides: 17. CDR3 length equals 16 residues. Germline V lookup: CDR1 DFQATT, CDR2 SNEGSKA (reference sequence).

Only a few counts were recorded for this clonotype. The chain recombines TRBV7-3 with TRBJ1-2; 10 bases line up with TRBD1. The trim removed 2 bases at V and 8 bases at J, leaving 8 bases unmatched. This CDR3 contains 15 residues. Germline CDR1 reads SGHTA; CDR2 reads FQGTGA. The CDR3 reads CASSLDGQGGKGYTF. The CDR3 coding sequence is TGTGCCAGCAGCTTAGACGGACAGGGGGGAAAAGGCTACACCTTC.

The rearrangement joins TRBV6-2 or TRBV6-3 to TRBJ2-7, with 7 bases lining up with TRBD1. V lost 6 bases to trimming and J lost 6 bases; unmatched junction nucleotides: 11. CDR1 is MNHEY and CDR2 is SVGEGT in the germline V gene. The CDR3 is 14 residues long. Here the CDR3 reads CASRPGTVAGEQYF. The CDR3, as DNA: TGTGCCAGCAGACCCGGGACAGTGGCGGGCGAGCAGTACTTC.

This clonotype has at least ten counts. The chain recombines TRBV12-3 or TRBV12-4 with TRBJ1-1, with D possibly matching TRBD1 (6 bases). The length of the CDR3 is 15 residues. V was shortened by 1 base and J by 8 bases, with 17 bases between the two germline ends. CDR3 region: CASSLGQAGAPEAFF. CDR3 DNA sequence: TGTGCCAGCAGTTTAGGGCAGGCAGGGGCACCCGAAGCTTTCTTT.